These 9 T cell receptor beta chains were all obtained from the same sample, sequenced in a study of T cells in Graves' hyperthyroidism and ophthalmopathy. Amplification of TCR beta CDR3 regions was performed using RNA transcripts as template. First-round RT-PCR of the TCR CDR3 relied on the HTBI primer set. One entry per CDR3 protein, called by TCRdb with MiXCR from the multiplex PCR reads. The data contain around 350,000 distinct CDR3 sequences, approximately 19% of them singletons. Sequencing input: blood. All receptors derive from a woman between 18 and 30 years old with Graves' hyperthyroidism.

The V gene is TRBV19, the J gene TRBJ1-5, with a weak D call TRBD1 (5 bases). The CDR3 is 16 amino acids. Per germline, CDR1 LNHDA and CDR2 SQIVND (reference sequence). V lost 6 bases to trimming and J lost 3 bases, with 18 bases between them. The CDR3 bases are TGTGCCAGTAGCAGGGCGTGGAGGGCAAACAATCAGCCCCAGCATTTT. Translating gives CASSRAWRANNQPQHF.

This clonotype occurred many times. CDR3 loop: CASIPEVDTEAFF. In DNA form, the CDR3 reads TGTGCCAGCATACCCGAGGTCGACACTGAAGCTTTCTTT. V usage is TRBV2 and J usage is TRBJ1-1; D call uncertain. Germline CDR1 is SNHLY and CDR2 is FYNNEI. This CDR3 comprises 13 residues. Trimming left V 7 bases short and J 3 bases short, with 12 bases between. Variable domain in full (rest from reference TRBV2 and TRBJ1-1): EPEVTQTPSHQVTQMGQEVILRCVPISNHLYFYWYRQILGQKVEFLVSFYNNEISEKSEIFDDQFSVERPDGSNFTLKIRSTKLEDSAMYFCASIPEVDTEAFFGQGTRLTVV.

This clonotype was observed many times. This chain connects TRBV10-3 to TRBJ2-4, with a possible D match to TRBD2 (5 bases). V dropped 3 bases and J dropped 2 bases, with 8 bases sitting between them. This CDR3 contains 14 residues. Germline CDR1 and CDR2: ENHRY and SYGVKD. CDR3 DNA: TGTGCCATCAGTGATGGGAGAACCAAAAACATTCAGTACTTC. Protein sequence: CAISDGRTKNIQYF.

This chain links TRBV6-1 with TRBJ2-7; tentatively, D is TRBD2 (5 bases). The CDR3 length is 13 residues. Trimming took 1 base from V and 5 from J, leaving 9 bases between them. Germline CDR1 MNHNS, CDR2 SASEGT. Here the CDR3 reads CASSEVRANEQYF. In DNA, the CDR3 is TGTGCCAGCAGTGAAGTGCGGGCCAACGAGCAGTACTTC.

The rearrangement links TRBV18 to TRBJ2-5; 8 bases map to TRBD2. Germline V gene data show CDR1 as KGHSH and CDR2 as LQKENI. CDR3 length: 16 residues. Unmatched junction bases numbered 5, after V lost 2 bases and J lost 0 bases. The CDR3 DNA follows: TGTGCCAGCTCACCATTCCAGCGGGGGAACCAAGAGACCCAGTACTTC. Protein sequence: CASSPFQRGNQETQYF. The full variable domain, completed using reference TRBV18 and TRBJ2-5, is NAGVMQNPRHLVRRRGQEARLRCSPMKGHSHVYWYRQLPEEGLKFMVYLQKENIIDESGMPKERFSAEFPKEGPSILRIQQVVRGDSAAYFCASSPFQRGNQETQYFGPGTRLLVL.

This clonotype has at least ten counts. The genes are TRBV12-3 or TRBV12-4 and TRBJ1-1; 8 nucleotides align to TRBD1. CDR3 size: 19 residues. V gave up 2 bases and J gave up 0 bases; unmatched junction bases: 14. CDR3 region: CASSLKGMRTGTMNTEAFF. The CDR3, as DNA: TGTGCCAGCAGTTTAAAGGGGATGAGGACAGGGACGATGAACACTGAAGCTTTCTTT.

Note on this clonotype: Possible read error: a much larger clone is one base away. This rearrangement joins TRBV18 to TRBJ2-2; D assignment may be TRBD1 or TRBD2 (5 bases each). Looked up from germline, CDR1 is KGHSH and CDR2 is LQKENI. This CDR3 has 16 amino acids. The CDR3 spells CASSPGTGLVAGEMFF. CDR3 DNA sequence: TGTGCCAGCTCACCAGGAACAGGTCTCGTCGCCGGGGAGATGTTTTTT.

This clonotype was counted many times. V usage is TRBV5-1 and J usage is TRBJ1-2; 7 nucleotides agree with TRBD1. After removal of 4 bases from V and 7 bases from J, the junction contained 13 bases not matched to a gene. Germline V lookup: CDR1 SGHRS, CDR2 YFSETQ. The CDR3 runs 15 residues. CDR3 nucleotide sequence: TGCGCCAGCAGCCTACCGGACAGGACCTTGGGTGGCTACACCTTC. Translated: CASSLPDRTLGGYTF. Based on the CDR3 plus reference TRBV5-1 and TRBJ1-2, the full variable domain is KAGVTQTPRYLIKTRGQQVTLSCSPISGHRSVSWYQQTPGQGLQFLFEYFSETQRNKGNFPGRFSGRQFSNSRSEMNVSTLELGDSALYLCASSLPDRTLGGYTFGSGTRLTVV.

This clonotype was seen many times. The V gene is TRBV19, the J gene TRBJ1-1, with D tentatively TRBD1 (5 bases). Trimming shortened V by 7 bases and J by 4 bases, and 19 bases separated the two germline ends. Looked up from germline, CDR1 is LNHDA and CDR2 is SQIVND (reference sequence). CDR3 size: 15 residues. This CDR3 is CASTYKAGLGTEAFF. CDR3 sequence (DNA): TGTGCCAGTACCTACAAGGCAGGGCTGGGCACTGAAGCTTTCTTT.